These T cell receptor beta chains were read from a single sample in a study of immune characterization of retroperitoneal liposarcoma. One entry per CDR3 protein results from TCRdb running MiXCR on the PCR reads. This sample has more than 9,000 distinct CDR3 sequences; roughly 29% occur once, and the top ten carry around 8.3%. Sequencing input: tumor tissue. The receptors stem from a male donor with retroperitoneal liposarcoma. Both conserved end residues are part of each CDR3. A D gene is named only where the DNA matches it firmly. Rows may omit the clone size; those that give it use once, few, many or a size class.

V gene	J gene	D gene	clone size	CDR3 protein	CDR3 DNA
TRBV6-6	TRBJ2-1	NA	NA	CVSSLRTATILNEQFF	TGTGTCAGCAGCCTCCGGACAGCGACCATCCTGAACGAGCAGTTCTTC
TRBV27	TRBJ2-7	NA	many	CASSAGTTNNEQYF	TGTGCCAGCAGTGCCGGGACCACTAACAATGAGCAGTACTTC
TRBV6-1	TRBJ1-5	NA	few	CASRGGNQPQHF	TGTGCCAGCAGGGGTGGCAATCAGCCCCAGCATTTT
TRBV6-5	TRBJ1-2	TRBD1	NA	CASSFYRGGGCGYTF	TGTGCCAGCAGTTTCTACAGGGGAGGGGGCTGTGGCTACACCTTC
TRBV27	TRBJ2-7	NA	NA	CASSLYVAGSNNEQYF	TGTGCCAGCAGTTTATATGTTGCGGGATCGAATAATGAGCAGTACTTC
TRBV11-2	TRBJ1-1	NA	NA	CASSRKQGAEAFF	TGTGCCAGCAGCAGAAAACAGGGTGCTGAAGCTTTCTTT
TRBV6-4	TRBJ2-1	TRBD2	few	CASSEASGGAREQFF	TGTGCCAGCAGTGAGGCCAGCGGGGGGGCGAGGGAGCAGTTCTTC
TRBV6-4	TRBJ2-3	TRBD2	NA	CASSASGSSYNEQYF	TGTGCCAGCAGTGCTAGCGGGAGCTCCTACAATGAGCAGTATTTT
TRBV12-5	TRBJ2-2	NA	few	CASGLVIQSGELFF	TGTGCTAGTGGTTTGGTTATCCAGTCCGGGGAGCTGTTTTTT
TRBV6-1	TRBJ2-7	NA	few	CASSDALVGHLYNEQYF	TGTGCCAGCAGCGATGCCTTGGTAGGCCACCTCTACAATGAGCAGTACTTC
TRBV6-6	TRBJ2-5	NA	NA	CASSYSFRQREETQYF	TGTGCCAGCAGTTACTCGTTCAGGCAGCGTGAGGAGACCCAGTACTTC
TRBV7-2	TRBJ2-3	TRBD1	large	CASIPTGGATDTQYF	TGTGCCAGCATCCCGACAGGGGGAGCGACAGATACGCAGTATTTT
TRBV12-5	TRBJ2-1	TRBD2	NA	CASGVGGSGRINEQFF	TGTGCTAGTGGTGTGGGGGGTAGCGGGAGGATCAATGAGCAGTTCTTC
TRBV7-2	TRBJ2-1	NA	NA	CASSWDWRTNNEQFF	TGTGCCAGCAGCTGGGACTGGAGAACTAACAATGAGCAGTTCTTC
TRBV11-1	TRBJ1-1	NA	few	CASSFDNTEAFF	TGTGCCAGCAGCTTTGACAACACTGAAGCTTTCTTT
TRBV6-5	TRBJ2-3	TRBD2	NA	CASSYLREASTDTQYF	TGTGCCAGCAGTTACTTACGGGAGGCCAGCACAGATACGCAGTATTTT
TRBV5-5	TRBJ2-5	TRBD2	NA	CASSLYWGTSKVSQETQYF	TGTGCCAGCAGCTTGTATTGGGGGACTAGCAAAGTTTCCCAAGAGACCCAGTACTTC
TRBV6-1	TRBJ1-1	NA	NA	CASILPPSAFF	TGTGCCAGCATCCTACCCCCTTCCGCTTTCTTT
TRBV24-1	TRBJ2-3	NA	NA	CATSDLEFASTDTQYF	TGTGCCACCAGTGATTTAGAGTTTGCTAGCACAGATACGCAGTATTTT